Below, 11 T cell receptor beta chains from the same sample are listed, as sequenced in a study of type 1 regulatory T cells. TCRdb reanalysed the reads using MiXCR and keeps one entry per CDR3 protein. The sample contains 80,000 to 100,000 distinct CDR3 sequences, 30% to 35% of which appear only once. Sequences were obtained from CD4+ T cells, either the whole sample or a sorted fraction (not recorded which). Every receptor here comes from a human donor in good health.

This sequence joins TRBV15 and TRBJ1-5, with 8 nucleotides matching TRBD1. V shed 0 bases, J shed 4 bases, and the junction held 5 bases outside the gene matches. Germline V gives CDR1 LNHNV, CDR2 YYDKDF (reference sequence). The CDR3 covers 16 residues. This CDR3 is CATSRDVWTGNQPQHF. The CDR3 DNA reads as TGTGCCACCAGCAGAGATGTGTGGACAGGGAATCAGCCCCAGCATTTT.

There are a few counts of this clonotype. The chain combines TRBV7-2 with TRBJ2-3, with 7 bases aligning to TRBD2. Germline CDR1 is SGHTA and CDR2 is FQGNSA. CDR3 length equals 16 residues. The junction had 10 bases not matched to a gene; V was cut back by 7 bases and J by 0 bases. CDR3 sequence reads: CASTFGGGGSTDTQYF. CDR3 nucleotides: TGTGCCAGCACCTTTGGGGGGGGGGGGAGCACAGATACGCAGTATTTT. Filled out from reference TRBV7-2 and TRBJ2-3, the complete variable domain reads GAGVSQSPSNKVTEKGKDVELRCDPISGHTALYWYRQSLGQGLEFLIYFQGNSAPDKSGLPSDRFSAERTGGSVSTLTIQRTQQEDSAVYLCASTFGGGGSTDTQYFGPGTRLTVL.

CDR3 protein: CASSRGTSGSYTGELFF. The CDR3 coding sequence is TGTGCCAGCAGCCGCGGGACTAGCGGGAGTTACACCGGGGAGCTGTTTTTT. V usage is TRBV3-1 and J usage is TRBJ2-2; TRBD2 matches at 14 bases. V was clipped by 4 bases and J by 3 bases; unmatched bases: 4. The CDR3 is 17 amino acids. CDR1 and CDR2 from the germline V gene are LGHDT and YNNKEL (reference sequence).

V is TRBV7-9 and J is TRBJ2-5; D remains ambiguous. Germline V gives CDR1 SEHNR, CDR2 FQNEAQ (reference sequence). V dropped 5 bases and J dropped 8 bases, with 15 bases sitting between them. The CDR3 runs to 13 residues. CDR3 sequence reads: CASSPPPKNTQYF. The DNA for the CDR3 is TGTGCCAGCAGCCCCCCTCCGAAAAATACCCAGTACTTC.

This clonotype was observed a handful of times. V usage is TRBV3-1 and J usage is TRBJ1-1; a possible D gene is TRBD1 (5 bases). The V and J ends lost 4 bases and 6 bases respectively, with 15 bases between them. The CDR3 is 14 amino acids. The germline CDR1 and CDR2 sequences are LGHDT and YNNKEL (reference sequence). CDR3 residues: CASSPASGSAEAFF. As DNA, the CDR3 is TGTGCCAGCAGCCCAGCTTCAGGGAGCGCTGAAGCTTTCTTT.

The chain employs TRBV28 and TRBJ1-1; weak D call: TRBD1 (5 bases). Germline lookup yields CDR1 MDHEN and CDR2 SYDVKM. The germline V and J ends were trimmed by 3 bases and 0 bases, with 8 bases remaining between them. The CDR3 runs to 14 residues. CDR3 nucleotides: TGTGCCAGCAGTTTCGGGGCACTGAACACTGAAGCTTTCTTT. Translated, it gives CASSFGALNTEAFF.

This clonotype showed up just once. Germline and junction disagree at one end, which may indicate a read error. V is TRBV5-1 and J is TRBJ2-1; 12 bases line up with TRBD2. Germline V gives CDR1 SGHRS, CDR2 YFSETQ. This CDR3 is 15 amino acids long. The CDR3 here is CASSLVASGGASSGF. In nucleotides, the CDR3 is TGCGCCAGCAGCTTGGTGGCTAGCGGGGGGGCGAGCAGTGGCTTC.

This clonotype was observed many times. CDR3 nucleotide sequence: TGCAGTGCTAGGCGGGACAGTCGGGAGACCCAGTACTTC. Translating it yields CSARRDSRETQYF. The gene calls are TRBV20-1 and TRBJ2-5; a possible D gene is TRBD1 (7 bases). V was pared by 3 bases and J by 5 bases, with 13 bases between. Germline V CDR1 and CDR2: DFQATT, SNEGSKA (reference sequence). The CDR3 is 13 residues long.

This clonotype was seen only a few times. The chain couples TRBV29-1 to TRBJ2-3, with 7 bases fitting TRBD2. Germline V lookup: CDR1 SQVTM, CDR2 ANQGSEA. V gave up 8 bases and J gave up 0 bases; unmatched junction bases: 8. This CDR3 has 14 residues. CDR3 amino acids: CSTRLAVSTDTQYF. In nucleotides, the CDR3 is TGCAGCACCCGACTAGCAGTTAGCACAGATACGCAGTATTTT.

The chain carries TRBV12-3 or TRBV12-4 and TRBJ2-2; possible D gene TRBD1, 6 bases. The CDR3 runs 15 residues. V lost 4 bases and J lost 5, with 14 bases in between. CDR3 amino acids: CASSYGNRVTGELFF. Written as DNA, the CDR3 is TGTGCCAGCAGTTACGGAAACAGGGTAACCGGGGAGCTGTTTTTT.

This sequence joins TRBV5-5 and TRBJ1-1; no clear D gene. The CDR3 is 12 amino acids. Deletions cut 2 bases from V and 4 bases from J, with 6 bases between. The V gene's germline CDR1 is SGHKS and CDR2 YYEKEE (reference sequence). The CDR3 protein is CASSFSSTEAFF. The CDR3 DNA is TGTGCCAGCAGCTTTTCGAGCACTGAAGCTTTCTTT. Together with reference TRBV5-5 and TRBJ1-1, the CDR3 gives the full variable domain: DAGVTQSPTHLIKTRGQQVTLRCSPISGHKSVSWYQQVLGQGPQFIFQYYEKEERGRGNFPDRFSARQFPNYSSELNVNALLLGDSALYLCASSFSSTEAFFGQGTRLTVV.